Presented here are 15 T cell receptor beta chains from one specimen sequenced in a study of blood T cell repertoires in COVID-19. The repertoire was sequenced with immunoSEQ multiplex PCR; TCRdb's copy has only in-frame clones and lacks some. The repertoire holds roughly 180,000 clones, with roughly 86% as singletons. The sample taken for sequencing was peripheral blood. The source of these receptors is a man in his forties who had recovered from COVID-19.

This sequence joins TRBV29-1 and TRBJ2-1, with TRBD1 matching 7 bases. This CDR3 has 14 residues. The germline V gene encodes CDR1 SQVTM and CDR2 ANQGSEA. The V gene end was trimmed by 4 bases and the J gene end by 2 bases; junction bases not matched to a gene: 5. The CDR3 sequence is CSVVTGLTYNEQFF. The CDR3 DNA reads TGCAGCGTTGTGACAGGGCTGACCTACAATGAGCAGTTCTTC.

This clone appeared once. CDR3 sequence reads: CASSLGAAGANVLTF. The DNA for the CDR3 is TGCGCCAGCAGCTTGGGGGCAGCTGGGGCCAACGTCCTGACTTTC. The chain couples TRBV5-1 to TRBJ2-6; D remains ambiguous. The CDR3 is 15 amino acids. V lost 0 bases and J lost 2, with 6 bases in between. CDR1 is SGHRS, CDR2 YFSETQ, per germline. Based on the CDR3 plus reference TRBV5-1 and TRBJ2-6, the full variable domain is KAGVTQTPRYLIKTRGQQVTLSCSPISGHRSVSWYQQTPGQGLQFLFEYFSETQRNKGNFPGRFSGRQFSNSRSEMNVSTLELGDSALYLCASSLGAAGANVLTFGAGSRLTVL.

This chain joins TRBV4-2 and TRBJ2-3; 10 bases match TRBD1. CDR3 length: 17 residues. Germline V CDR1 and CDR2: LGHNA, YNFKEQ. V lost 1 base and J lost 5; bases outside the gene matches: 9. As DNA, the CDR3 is TGTGCCAGCAGCCAAGCCCTCCGGGACAGGGGTGGAGATACGCAGTATTTT. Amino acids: CASSQALRDRGGDTQYF.

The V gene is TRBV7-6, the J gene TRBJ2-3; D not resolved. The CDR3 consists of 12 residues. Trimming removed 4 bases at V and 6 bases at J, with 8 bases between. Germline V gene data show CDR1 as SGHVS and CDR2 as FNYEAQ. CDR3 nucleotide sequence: TGTGCCAGCAGCTCCTTCGGGGATACGCAGTATTTT. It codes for CASSSFGDTQYF.

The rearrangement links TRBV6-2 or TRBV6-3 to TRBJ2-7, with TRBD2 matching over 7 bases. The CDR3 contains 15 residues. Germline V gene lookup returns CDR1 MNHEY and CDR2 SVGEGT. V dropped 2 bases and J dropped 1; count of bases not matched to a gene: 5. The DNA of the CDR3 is TGTGCCAGCAGTTACCCTAGCGGTAAATCCTACGAGCAGTACTTC. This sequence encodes CASSYPSGKSYEQYF.

The CDR3 bases are TGTGCCAGCAGCGAGAGGGGGTCATGGGCCAAAAACATTCAGTACTTC. This translates into CASSERGSWAKNIQYF. The chain uses TRBV25-1 and TRBJ2-4, with D perhaps matching TRBD1 (6 bases). Germline CDR1 and CDR2: MGHDK and SYGVNS. The CDR3 spans 16 residues. V was shortened by 6 bases and J by 1 base, with 16 bases between the two germline ends.

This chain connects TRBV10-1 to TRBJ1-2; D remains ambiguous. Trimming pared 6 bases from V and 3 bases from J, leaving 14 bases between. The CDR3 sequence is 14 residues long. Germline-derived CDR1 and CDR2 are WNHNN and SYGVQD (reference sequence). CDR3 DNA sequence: TGCGCCAGCAGCATGCGTGGTACCGACTATGGCTACACCTTC. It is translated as CASSMRGTDYGYTF.

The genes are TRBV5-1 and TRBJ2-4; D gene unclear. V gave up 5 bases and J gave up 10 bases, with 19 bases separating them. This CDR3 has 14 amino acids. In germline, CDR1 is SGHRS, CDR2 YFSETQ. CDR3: CASSPAATPSIQYF. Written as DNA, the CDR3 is TGCGCCAGCAGTCCGGCTGCGACACCGTCAATTCAGTACTTC.

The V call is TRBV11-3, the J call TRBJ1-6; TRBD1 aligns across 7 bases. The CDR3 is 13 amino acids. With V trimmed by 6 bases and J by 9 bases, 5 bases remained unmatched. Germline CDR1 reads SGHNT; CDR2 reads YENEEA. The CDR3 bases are TGTGCCAGCAGTGACAGGGAAGGTTCACCCCTCCACTTT. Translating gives CASSDREGSPLHF.

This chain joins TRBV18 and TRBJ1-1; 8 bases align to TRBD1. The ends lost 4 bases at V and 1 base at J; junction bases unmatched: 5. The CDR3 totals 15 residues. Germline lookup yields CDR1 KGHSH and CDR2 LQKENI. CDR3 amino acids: CASSRQGAKNTEAFF. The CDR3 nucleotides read TGTGCCAGCTCACGCCAGGGGGCGAAGAACACTGAAGCTTTCTTT.

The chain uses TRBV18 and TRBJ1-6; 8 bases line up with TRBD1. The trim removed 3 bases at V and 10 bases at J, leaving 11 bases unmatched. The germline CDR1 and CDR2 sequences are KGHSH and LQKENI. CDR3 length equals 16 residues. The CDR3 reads CASSPSGQVTGSPLHF. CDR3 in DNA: TGTGCCAGCTCACCCTCGGGACAGGTCACGGGCTCACCCCTCCACTTT.

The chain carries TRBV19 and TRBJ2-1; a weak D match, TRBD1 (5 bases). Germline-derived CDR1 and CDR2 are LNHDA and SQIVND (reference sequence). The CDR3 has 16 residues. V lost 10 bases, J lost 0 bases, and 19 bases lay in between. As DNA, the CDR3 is TGTGCCACCACCCCCTCTCATGACAGCTCCTACAATGAGCAGTTCTTC. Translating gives CATTPSHDSSYNEQFF. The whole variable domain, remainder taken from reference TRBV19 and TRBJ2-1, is DGGITQSPKYLFRKEGQNVTLSCEQNLNHDAMYWYRQDPGQGLRLIYYSQIVNDFQKGDIAEGYSVSREKKESFPLTVTSAQKNPTAFYLCATTPSHDSSYNEQFFGPGTRLTVL.

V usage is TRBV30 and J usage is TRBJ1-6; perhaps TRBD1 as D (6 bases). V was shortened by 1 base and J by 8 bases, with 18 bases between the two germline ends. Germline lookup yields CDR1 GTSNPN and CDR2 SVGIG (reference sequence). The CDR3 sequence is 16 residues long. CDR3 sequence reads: CAWSDRARGGYSPLHF. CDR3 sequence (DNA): TGTGCCTGGAGTGACAGGGCCCGGGGAGGGTATTCACCCCTCCACTTT.

The CDR3 loop reads CASRQTGVKYGYTF. The CDR3 coding sequence is TGTGCCAGCAGGCAAACAGGGGTCAAATATGGCTACACCTTC. V gene TRBV5-6 combines with J gene TRBJ1-2; TRBD1 matches at 7 bases. Germline assignment: CDR1 SGHDT and CDR2 YYEEEE. V lost 5 bases, J lost 5 bases, and 9 bases stayed unmatched. There are 14 residues in the CDR3.

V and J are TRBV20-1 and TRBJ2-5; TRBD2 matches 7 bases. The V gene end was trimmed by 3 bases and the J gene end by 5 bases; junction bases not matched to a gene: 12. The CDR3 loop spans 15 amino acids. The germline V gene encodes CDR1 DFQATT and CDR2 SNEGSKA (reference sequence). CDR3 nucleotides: TGCAGTGCTAGTTCCCCCTGGGGGGGACGGGAGACCCAGTACTTC. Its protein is CSASSPWGGRETQYF.